This T cell receptor (beta chain) was sequenced for a study of CD8+CD57+ T cells in acquired aplastic anemia. Across the study: Yields of DNA that came from sorted CD4+ and CD8+ cells averaged about 2.9 ug.

There are many counts of this clonotype. Its antigen is still unknown. Template material for TCR beta VDJ and CDR3 profiling consisted of genomic DNA. TCRdb analysed the reads with MiXCR anew, one entry per CDR3 protein. The data contain 250,000 to 350,000 distinct CDR3 sequences, around three fifths of them singletons. General study points: Patients were compared with controls for CD8+ Simpson's diversity, and no significant difference emerged. Patients and controls shared twenty-nine CD8+ CDR3 sequences, highly expressed in patients.

Sequenced material: sorted CD4+, CD8+, or CD8+CD57+ T cells (not recorded which) from PBMCs. The receptor was isolated from a human donor with severe aplastic anemia or a healthy control (not recorded which).

The CDR3 DNA reads as TGTGCCAGCAGTGAATACGGGGACAATCCGGTTGGCTACACCTTC. The encoded protein is CASSEYGDNPVGYTF. The rearrangement joins TRBV6-1 to TRBJ1-2, with D possibly TRBD1 on 6 matching bases. Germline loops: CDR1 MNHNS, CDR2 SASEGT. Deletions cut 2 bases from V and 7 bases from J, with 17 bases between. The length of the CDR3 is 15 residues.